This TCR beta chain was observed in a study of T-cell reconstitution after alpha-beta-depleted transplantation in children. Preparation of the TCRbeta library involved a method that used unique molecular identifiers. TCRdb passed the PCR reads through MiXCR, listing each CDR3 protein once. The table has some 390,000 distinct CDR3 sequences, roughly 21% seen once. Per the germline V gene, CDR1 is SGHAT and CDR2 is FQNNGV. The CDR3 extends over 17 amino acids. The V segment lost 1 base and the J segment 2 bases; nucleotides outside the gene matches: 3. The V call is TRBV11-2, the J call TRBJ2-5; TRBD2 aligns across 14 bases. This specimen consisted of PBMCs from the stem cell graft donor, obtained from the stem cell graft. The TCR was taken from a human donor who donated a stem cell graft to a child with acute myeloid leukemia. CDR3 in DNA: TGTGCCAGCAGCTTAGGACTAGCGGGAGGGCCTCAAGAGACCCAGTACTTC. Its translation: CASSLGLAGGPQETQYF.